One sample yielded the 15 T cell receptor beta chains listed below, sequenced in a study of blood T cell repertoires in COVID-19. Some clones are missing from TCRdb's copy, which holds only in-frame ones; the method was immunoSEQ multiplex PCR. Among 140,000 to 150,000 clones, around 73% were seen once, and the ten largest hold approximately 6%. Material for sequencing was PBMCs or T cells enriched from blood (not recorded which). These receptors originate from a woman aged 45-65 years who had recovered from COVID-19.

In its sample, this clone was seen a few times. This chain connects TRBV14 to TRBJ1-2, with D uncertain. There are 14 residues in the CDR3. Germline V gene data show CDR1 as SGHDN and CDR2 as FVKESK. Trimming stripped 0 bases from V and 2 bases from J, with 7 bases between. This chain's CDR3 is CASSQDGQNYGYTF. The CDR3 nucleotides read TGTGCCAGCAGCCAAGATGGCCAGAACTATGGCTACACCTTC.

The chain links TRBV7-9 to TRBJ1-1, with a weak D call TRBD1 (5 bases). Germline V gene lookup returns CDR1 SEHNR and CDR2 FQNEAQ (reference sequence). Trimming took off 5 bases at V and 5 bases at J, with 18 bases between the two ends. The CDR3 covers 15 residues. For the CDR3, the DNA is TGTGCCAGCAGCGTAGGATCAGGGAAGGTGACTGAAGCTTTCTTT. This encodes CASSVGSGKVTEAFF.

The rearrangement links TRBV2 to TRBJ2-3; D perhaps matches TRBD1 (8 bases). The ends were cut back, 6 bases at V and 6 bases at J, with 16 bases in the middle. There are 14 residues in the CDR3. Germline V gene sequence: CDR1 SNHLY, CDR2 FYNNEI. In nucleotides, the CDR3 is TGTGCCAGCAGGGAAACACAGGGGGGGGATACGCAGTATTTT. Amino acid sequence: CASRETQGGDTQYF.

The chain has TRBV12-3 or TRBV12-4 and TRBJ2-7, with D perhaps TRBD2 (6 bases). The CDR3 runs 13 residues. Deletions cut 5 bases from V and 5 bases from J, with 13 bases between. This CDR3 is CASSAVGRNEQYF. The CDR3 DNA sequence: TGTGCCAGCAGTGCCGTAGGGAGGAACGAGCAGTACTTC.

In its sample, this clone was seen once. This chain uses TRBV6-5 with TRBJ2-7; a possible D gene is TRBD1 (7 bases). Trimming stripped 2 bases from V and 2 bases from J, with 13 bases between. The CDR3 consists of 15 residues. The germline CDR1 and CDR2 sequences are MNHEY and SVGAGI. In DNA form, the CDR3 reads TGTGCCAGCAGTTACACCGCGGGACAGACCTACGAGCAGTACTTC. This gives the protein CASSYTAGQTYEQYF.

The chain carries TRBV6-1 and TRBJ2-7, with 13 bases matching TRBD2. The CDR3 spans 21 residues. The V gene end was trimmed by 0 bases and the J gene end by 0 bases; junction bases not matched to a gene: 14. CDR1 and CDR2 from the germline V gene are MNHNS and SASEGT. The CDR3 DNA follows: TGTGCCAGCAGTGAAGCGGGGGGCTACGGGACTAGCGGGGTTAGCTCCTACGAGCAGTACTTC. It encodes CASSEAGGYGTSGVSSYEQYF.

This chain joins TRBV28 and TRBJ1-1; D may be TRBD1 (6 bases). Looked up from germline, CDR1 is MDHEN and CDR2 is SYDVKM. The CDR3 loop spans 13 amino acids. Between the trimmed V and J ends, which lost 3 bases and 10 bases, there was a span of 15 bases. The CDR3 bases are TGTGCCAGCAGTTTCGGTGCGGGGGCGCGAGCTTTCTTT. This codes for CASSFGAGARAFF.

This clone was seen a handful of times. The gene calls are TRBV29-1 and TRBJ1-3; 7 bases match TRBD1. V trimming: 7 bases; J trimming: 0 bases; junction bases outside the gene matches: 9. Germline CDR1 reads SQVTM; CDR2 reads ANQGSEA. The CDR3 covers 15 residues. The CDR3 is CSAYRGVGSGNTIYF. In nucleotides, the CDR3 is TGCAGCGCTTACAGGGGAGTGGGCTCTGGAAACACCATATATTTT.

The CDR3 is CSARDRGFTEAFF. The CDR3 bases are TGCAGCGCCCGGGACAGGGGGTTCACTGAAGCTTTCTTT. The gene calls are TRBV29-1 and TRBJ1-1; TRBD1 agrees at 11 bases. Germline loops: CDR1 SQVTM, CDR2 ANQGSEA. This CDR3 comprises 13 residues. V lost 7 bases and J lost 4; bases outside the gene matches: 5. The full variable domain, in which reference TRBV29-1 and TRBJ1-1 provide the parts outside the CDR3, is SAVISQKPSRDICQRGTSLTIQCQVDSQVTMMFWYRQQPGQSLTLIATANQGSEATYESGFVIDKFPISRPNLTFSTLTVSNMSPEDSSIYLCSARDRGFTEAFFGQGTRLTVV.

The chain couples TRBV15 to TRBJ2-6, with 9 nucleotides matching TRBD1. With V trimmed by 5 bases and J by 7 bases, 9 bases remained unmatched. The CDR3 consists of 16 residues. Germline V gives CDR1 LNHNV, CDR2 YYDKDF (reference sequence). The CDR3 nucleotides read TGTGCCACCAGCGGATTGTGGACAGGGGCTGCCAACGTCCTGACTTTC. This sequence encodes CATSGLWTGAANVLTF. Filled out from reference TRBV15 and TRBJ2-6, the complete variable domain reads DAMVIQNPRYQVTQFGKPVTLSCSQTLNHNVMYWYQQKSSQAPKLLFHYYDKDFNNEADTPDNFQSRRPNTSFCFLDIRSPGLGDTAMYLCATSGLWTGAANVLTFGAGSRLTVL.

The rearrangement links TRBV5-6 to TRBJ1-2, with 9 bases matching TRBD1. Germline-derived CDR1 and CDR2 are SGHDT and YYEEEE. CDR3 size: 14 residues. The J segment lost 4 bases and the V segment lost 4 bases, leaving 5 bases of the junction unmatched. The CDR3 here is CASSRDREGYGYTF. CDR3 coding DNA: TGTGCCAGCAGCAGGGACAGGGAAGGCTATGGCTACACCTTC.

The chain is built from TRBV2 and TRBJ2-1; TRBD1 matches 9 bases. From germline, CDR1 is SNHLY and CDR2 FYNNEI. The CDR3 has 14 residues. The V and J ends lost 7 bases and 4 bases, in that order; junction bases with no gene match: 5. CDR3 sequence reads: CASTPGQGYNEQFF. The CDR3, as DNA: TGTGCCAGCACACCGGGACAGGGTTACAATGAGCAGTTCTTC.

The chain is built from TRBV4-1 and TRBJ2-5, with 11 bases identical to TRBD2. The CDR3 extends over 18 amino acids. In germline, CDR1 is MGHRA, CDR2 YSYEKL. V lost 0 bases to trimming and J lost 2 bases; unmatched junction nucleotides: 8. CDR3 nucleotide sequence: TGCGCCAGCAGCCAAGATGGTCTAGCGGGGGGAAGGCAAGAGACCCAGTACTTC. Translating gives CASSQDGLAGGRQETQYF.

This chain joins TRBV19 and TRBJ1-2; tentative D call: TRBD1 (5 bases). Trimming took off 5 bases at V and 6 bases at J, with 13 bases between the two ends. Germline CDR1 is LNHDA and CDR2 is SQIVND (reference sequence). The CDR3 sequence is 13 residues long. The DNA for the CDR3 is TGTGCCAGTAGTGGCTCGGGACTTAATGGCTACACCTTC. Translated, it gives CASSGSGLNGYTF. The full variable domain, with the rest looked up from reference TRBV19 and TRBJ1-2, is DGGITQSPKYLFRKEGQNVTLSCEQNLNHDAMYWYRQDPGQGLRLIYYSQIVNDFQKGDIAEGYSVSREKKESFPLTVTSAQKNPTAFYLCASSGSGLNGYTFGSGTRLTVV.

DNA for the CDR3: TGCGCCAGCAGGGACAGGGCTGGAAACACCATATATTTT. It is translated as CASRDRAGNTIYF. The chain uses TRBV5-1 and TRBJ1-3; 8 nucleotides line up with TRBD1. The V gene end was trimmed by 5 bases and the J gene end by 2 bases; junction bases not matched to a gene: 0. The germline gives CDR1 SGHRS, CDR2 YFSETQ. This CDR3 is built from 13 residues.